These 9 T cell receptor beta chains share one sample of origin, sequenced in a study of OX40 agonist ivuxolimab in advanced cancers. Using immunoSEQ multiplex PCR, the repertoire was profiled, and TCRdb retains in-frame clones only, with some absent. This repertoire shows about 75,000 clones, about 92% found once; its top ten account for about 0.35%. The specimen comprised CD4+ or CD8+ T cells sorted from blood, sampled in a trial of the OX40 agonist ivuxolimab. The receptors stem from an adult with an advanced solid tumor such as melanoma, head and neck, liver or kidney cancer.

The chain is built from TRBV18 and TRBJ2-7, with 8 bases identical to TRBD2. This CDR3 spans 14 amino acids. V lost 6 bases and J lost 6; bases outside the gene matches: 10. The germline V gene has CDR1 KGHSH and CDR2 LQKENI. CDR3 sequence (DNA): TGTGCCAGCTCCACCACGAACAGCGGGGGCGAGCAGTACTTC. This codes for CASSTTNSGGEQYF.

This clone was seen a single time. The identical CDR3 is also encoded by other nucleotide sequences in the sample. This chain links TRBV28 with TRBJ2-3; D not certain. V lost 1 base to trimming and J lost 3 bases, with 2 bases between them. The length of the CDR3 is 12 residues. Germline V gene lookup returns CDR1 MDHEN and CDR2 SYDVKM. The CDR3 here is CASSLSTDTQYF. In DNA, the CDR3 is TGTGCCAGCAGTTTATCAACAGATACGCAGTATTTT.

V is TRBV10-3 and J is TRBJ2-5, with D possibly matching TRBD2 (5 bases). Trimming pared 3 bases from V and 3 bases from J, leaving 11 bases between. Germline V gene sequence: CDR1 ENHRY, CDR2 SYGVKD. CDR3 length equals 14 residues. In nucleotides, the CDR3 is TGTGCCATCAGTGAAGGGCTAGCAAAAGAGACCCAGTACTTC. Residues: CAISEGLAKETQYF.

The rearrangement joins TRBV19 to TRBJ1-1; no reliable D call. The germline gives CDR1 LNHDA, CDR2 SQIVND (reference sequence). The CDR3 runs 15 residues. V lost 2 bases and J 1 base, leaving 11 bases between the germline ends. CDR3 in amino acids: CASSISGIGNTEAFF. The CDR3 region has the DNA TGTGCCAGTAGTATATCGGGGATAGGGAACACTGAAGCTTTCTTT.

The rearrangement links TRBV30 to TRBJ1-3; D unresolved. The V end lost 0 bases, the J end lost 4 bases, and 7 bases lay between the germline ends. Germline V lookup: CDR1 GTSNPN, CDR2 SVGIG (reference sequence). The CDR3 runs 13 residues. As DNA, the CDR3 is TGTGCCTGGAGTGTCTCCGGGGGAAACACCATATATTTT. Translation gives CAWSVSGGNTIYF.

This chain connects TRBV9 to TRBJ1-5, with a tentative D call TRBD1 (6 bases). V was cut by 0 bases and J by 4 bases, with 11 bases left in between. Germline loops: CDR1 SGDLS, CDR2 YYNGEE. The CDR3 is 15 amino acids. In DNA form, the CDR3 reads TGTGCCAGCAGCGTAGATGGCACAGGGAATCAGCCCCAGCATTTT. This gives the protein CASSVDGTGNQPQHF.

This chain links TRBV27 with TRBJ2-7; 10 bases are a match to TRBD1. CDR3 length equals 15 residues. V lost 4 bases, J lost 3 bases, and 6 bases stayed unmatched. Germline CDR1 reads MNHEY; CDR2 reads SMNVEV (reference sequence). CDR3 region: CASSSLDRGLYEQYF. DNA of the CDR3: TGTGCCAGCAGTTCACTAGACAGGGGGCTCTACGAGCAGTACTTC.

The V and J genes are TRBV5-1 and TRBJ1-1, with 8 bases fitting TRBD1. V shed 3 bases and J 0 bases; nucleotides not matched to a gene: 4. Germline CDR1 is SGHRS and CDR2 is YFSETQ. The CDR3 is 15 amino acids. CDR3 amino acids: CASSSQTGVNTEAFF. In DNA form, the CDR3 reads TGCGCCAGCAGCTCCCAGACAGGGGTGAACACTGAAGCTTTCTTT. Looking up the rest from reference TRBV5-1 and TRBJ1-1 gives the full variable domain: KAGVTQTPRYLIKTRGQQVTLSCSPISGHRSVSWYQQTPGQGLQFLFEYFSETQRNKGNFPGRFSGRQFSNSRSEMNVSTLELGDSALYLCASSSQTGVNTEAFFGQGTRLTVV.

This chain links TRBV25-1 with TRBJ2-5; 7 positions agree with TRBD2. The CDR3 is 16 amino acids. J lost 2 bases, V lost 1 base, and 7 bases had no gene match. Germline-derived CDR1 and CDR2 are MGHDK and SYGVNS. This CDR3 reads CASSESAGRAQETQYF. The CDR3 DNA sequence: TGTGCCAGCAGTGAATCGGCAGGGAGGGCACAAGAGACCCAGTACTTC.